This T cell receptor (beta chain) was sequenced during a study of OX40 agonist ivuxolimab in advanced cancers. Looking at the study overall: As their treatment, patients were administered ivuxolimab, an agonistic anti-OX40 (CD134) antibody. Patients were 65% to 85% male with ages roughly 20 to 85, mean approximately 55.

Study-level findings and limits: Low normalized T-cell clonal expansion was additionally recorded for some nonresponders.

With 2 bases removed from V and 6 bases from J, the gap between germline ends came to 11 bases. The CDR3 runs 13 residues. Germline values: CDR1 GTSNPN, CDR2 SVGIG (reference sequence). Produced via immunoSEQ multiplex PCR; TCRdb's table is partial and in-frame only. The data contain around 26,000 clones, about 70% of them singletons. Comments on this clone: What it binds is not known.

The investigators sampled blood at baseline, at cycle 4 day 1, and at cycle 7 day 1. The clonotype comes from an adult with an advanced solid tumor such as melanoma, head and neck, liver or kidney cancer. Specimen: CD4+ or CD8+ T cells sorted from blood, collected in a trial of the OX40 agonist ivuxolimab. The gene calls are TRBV30 and TRBJ2-1; D is unresolved. The chain's CDR3 is CAWSFQSVNEQFF. CDR3 DNA: TGTGCCTGGAGTTTCCAGAGTGTCAATGAGCAGTTCTTC.